These 32 T cell receptor beta chains originate from one sample sequenced in a study of shared clonotypes between healthy human individuals (TCRdb year 2020). CD8 naive samples were CD45RO-negative cells positively selected for CCR7, giving a CD45RA+CCR7+ population that excluded TemRA cells. Library preparation used the immunoSEQ multiplex PCR assay. The table comes from immuneACCESS by way of TCRdb, which keeps in-frame sequences with V and J called. Part of the clones is missing from these tables; in studies checked, under half for an unresolved V gene and the rest for unknown reasons. The sample records about 2 million clones, approximately 94% of which are singletons. Jointly, the top ten make up roughly 1% of the sample. Specimen: naive CD8+ T cells sorted from blood. Per the publication, the cell subset or site label means: CD45RA+CCR7+. These receptors originate from a man younger than 35 in good health.

The V gene is TRBV29-1, the J gene TRBJ1-3, with D unresolved. The CDR3 consists of 12 residues. V was trimmed by 8 bases and J by 1 base, leaving 9 bases between them. Germline loops: CDR1 SQVTM, CDR2 ANQGSEA. Here the CDR3 reads CSMIESGNTIYF. Written as DNA, the CDR3 is TGCAGCATGATAGAGTCTGGAAACACCATATATTTT.

The rearrangement links TRBV6-1 to TRBJ2-7; D is perhaps TRBD1 (5 bases). Trimming removed 3 bases from V and 3 bases from J, with 12 bases in between. CDR3 size: 14 residues. The V gene's germline CDR1 is MNHNS and CDR2 SASEGT. The CDR3 region is CASSDRVANYEQYF. CDR3 in DNA: TGTGCCAGCAGTGACAGGGTGGCGAACTACGAGCAGTACTTC.

This clone has a handful of counts. At the DNA level, this CDR3 is encoded by other sequences in the same sample as well. J is TRBJ2-7 and V is TRBV9; 9 bases are shared with TRBD2. The V segment lost 0 bases and the J segment 2 bases; nucleotides outside the gene matches: 3. Germline-derived CDR1 and CDR2 are SGDLS and YYNGEE. This CDR3 is built from 15 residues. The DNA of the CDR3 is TGTGCCAGCAGCGTAGCGGCTAGCGGGGCCTACGAGCAGTACTTC. Translation: CASSVAASGAYEQYF.

The chain combines TRBV19 with TRBJ1-5; the match to TRBD1 covers 8 bases. Unmatched junction bases numbered 10, after V lost 9 bases and J lost 6 bases. CDR3 length equals 14 residues. CDR1 is LNHDA and CDR2 is SQIVND in the germline V gene (reference sequence). For the CDR3, the DNA is TGTGCCAGCTTTCCCGGACAGGGTTTTCAGCCCCAGCATTTT. Encoded protein: CASFPGQGFQPQHF.

This clone was counted once. This chain links TRBV30 with TRBJ2-3; perhaps TRBD2 as D (6 bases). The CDR3 length is 12 residues. CDR1 is GTSNPN and CDR2 is SVGIG in the germline V gene (reference sequence). Trimming pared 8 bases from V and 11 bases from J, leaving 20 bases between. The CDR3, as DNA: TGTGCCCAAGAACTAGCTGGGGAGGAGCAGTATTTT. It specifies CAQELAGEEQYF.

In regard to this clone: Other DNA sequences of this sample code for an identical CDR3. This chain joins TRBV27 and TRBJ1-1; D may be TRBD1 (5 bases). Germline values: CDR1 MNHEY, CDR2 SMNVEV (reference sequence). This CDR3 region has 14 residues. Trimming removed 5 bases at V and 1 base at J, with 11 bases between. As DNA, the CDR3 is TGTGCCAGCAGTGTCGTCGGGGGGAACACTGAAGCTTTCTTT. Encoded protein: CASSVVGGNTEAFF.

The chain couples TRBV6-6 to TRBJ1-2; 10 bases match TRBD1. The ends lost 1 base at V and 8 bases at J; junction bases unmatched: 10. In germline, CDR1 is MNHNY, CDR2 SVGAGI (reference sequence). This CDR3 has 16 residues. The CDR3 bases are TGTGCCAGCAGTTACTGGGGGACAGGGGCTACTATGGGCTACACCTTC. Protein: CASSYWGTGATMGYTF.

This chain joins TRBV7-9 and TRBJ2-5; perhaps TRBD2 as D (5 bases). CDR1 and CDR2 (germline): SEHNR, FQNEAQ (reference sequence). V shed 5 bases and J shed 0 bases, with 22 bases lying between them. CDR3 length: 18 residues. CDR3 DNA: TGTGCCAGCAGCCCCGCACGCGGGCTTGGGCCGTACCAAGAGACCCAGTACTTC. Translation gives CASSPARGLGPYQETQYF.

V gene TRBV9 combines with J gene TRBJ1-2; D is unclear. Germline V gives CDR1 SGDLS, CDR2 YYNGEE. The CDR3 has 13 amino acids. Trimming removed 5 bases at V and 8 bases at J, with 16 bases between. DNA for the CDR3: TGTGCCAGCAGTACGCCCGGCGGCGGCGGCTACACCTTC. Protein sequence: CASSTPGGGGYTF.

The V call is TRBV19, the J call TRBJ2-7; 7 bases agree with TRBD1. CDR1 LNHDA and CDR2 SQIVND come from the germline V gene (reference sequence). V lost 5 bases to trimming and J lost 2 bases; unmatched junction nucleotides: 6. This CDR3 spans 14 amino acids. The CDR3 region is CASSSGQLAYEQYF. As DNA, the CDR3 is TGTGCCAGTAGTTCGGGACAGCTGGCCTACGAGCAGTACTTC.

As regards this clone: This sample also contains other DNA sequences that code for the same CDR3. The chain has TRBV6-5 and TRBJ2-7; TRBD2 might be the D (6 bases). CDR1 is MNHEY and CDR2 is SVGAGI in the germline V gene. Trimming stripped 5 bases from V and 5 bases from J, with 10 bases between. This CDR3 contains 12 residues. The CDR3 loop reads CASSPGGDEQYF. The DNA of the CDR3 is TGTGCCAGCAGTCCTGGAGGGGACGAGCAGTACTTC.

Regarding this clone: The identical CDR3 is also encoded by other nucleotide sequences in the sample. This chain joins TRBV9 and TRBJ2-7; 9 bases agree with TRBD2. CDR1 is SGDLS and CDR2 is YYNGEE in the germline V gene. The V and J ends lost 4 bases and 2 bases, in that order; junction bases with no gene match: 4. There are 14 residues in the CDR3. CDR3 loop: CASSRGGGTYEQYF. CDR3 bases: TGTGCCAGCAGCCGCGGGGGGGGCACCTACGAGCAGTACTTC.

The rearrangement links TRBV10-1 to TRBJ2-7; a weak D match, TRBD1 (5 bases). Germline CDR1 is WNHNN and CDR2 is SYGVQD (reference sequence). CDR3 length: 11 residues. V was pared by 11 bases and J by 7 bases, with 15 bases between. The CDR3 region is CAHKSRGEQYF. In nucleotides, the CDR3 is TGCGCCCACAAGTCAAGGGGAGAGCAGTACTTC.

The V and J genes are TRBV5-1 and TRBJ2-3; D possibly corresponds to TRBD2 (5 bases). Germline V CDR1 and CDR2: SGHRS, YFSETQ. The ends were cut back, 1 base at V and 1 base at J, with 13 bases in the middle. This CDR3 contains 16 residues. CDR3 nucleotide sequence: TGCGCCAGCAGCTTGTATTACGAGGGCCGCACAGATACGCAGTATTTT. It is translated as CASSLYYEGRTDTQYF. The entire variable domain, with the rest obtained from reference TRBV5-1 and TRBJ2-3, is as follows: KAGVTQTPRYLIKTRGQQVTLSCSPISGHRSVSWYQQTPGQGLQFLFEYFSETQRNKGNFPGRFSGRQFSNSRSEMNVSTLELGDSALYLCASSLYYEGRTDTQYFGPGTRLTVL.

Of note for this clone: At one boundary the junction diverges from the germline segment, which might be a read error. The chain links TRBV29-1 to TRBJ1-2; D is perhaps TRBD1 (6 bases). Germline CDR1 is SQVTM and CDR2 is ANQGSEA. There are 13 residues in the CDR3. CDR3 DNA sequence: TGCGGCGTTGCCCTAGGAGGGGGAGATGGCTACACCTTC. This gives the protein CGVALGGGDGYTF.

The V call is TRBV28, the J call TRBJ2-7; a weak D match, TRBD2 (5 bases). V was trimmed by 1 base and J by 6 bases, leaving 7 bases between them. CDR3 length: 12 amino acids. CDR1 and CDR2 (germline): MDHEN, SYDVKM. The CDR3 sequence: CASSLSGSEQYF. CDR3 sequence (DNA): TGTGCCAGCAGTTTATCGGGAAGCGAGCAGTACTTC.

The gene calls are TRBV6-5 and TRBJ1-3; tentative D call: TRBD1 (6 bases). The CDR3 totals 15 residues. V was cut by 2 bases and J by 0 bases, with 8 bases left in between. CDR1 and CDR2 from the germline V gene are MNHEY and SVGAGI. The CDR3 DNA sequence: TGTGCCAGCAGTTACGGGGGCAACTCTGGAAACACCATATATTTT. As protein: CASSYGGNSGNTIYF.

This chain connects TRBV29-1 to TRBJ2-7; weak D call: TRBD1 (5 bases). Germline V gene data show CDR1 as SQVTM and CDR2 as ANQGSEA. The CDR3 length is 14 residues. Trimming took off 3 bases at V and 2 bases at J, with 14 bases between the two ends. The CDR3 bases are TGCAGCGTTGAGGTTCAGGGAATCGCCTACGAGCAGTACTTC. This codes for CSVEVQGIAYEQYF.

The gene calls are TRBV9 and TRBJ1-6; 10 nucleotides align to TRBD1. J gave up 7 bases and V 3 bases, and 16 bases lay outside the gene matches. Germline CDR1 is SGDLS and CDR2 is YYNGEE. CDR3 length: 19 amino acids. CDR3 sequence reads: CASSGRDRGSATLNSPLHF. In DNA form, the CDR3 reads TGTGCCAGCAGCGGCCGGGACAGGGGATCCGCGACTTTAAATTCACCCCTCCACTTT.

The V gene is TRBV10-3, the J gene TRBJ2-7; possible D gene TRBD1, 5 bases. V dropped 0 bases and J dropped 0 bases, with 12 bases sitting between them. From germline, CDR1 is ENHRY and CDR2 SYGVKD. CDR3 length: 16 residues. As DNA, the CDR3 is TGTGCCATCAGTGAGTCAGGGGTGGCCATCTCCTACGAGCAGTACTTC. Amino acids: CAISESGVAISYEQYF.

V is TRBV27 and J is TRBJ1-1, with 8 bases identical to TRBD1. CDR1 and CDR2 from the germline V gene are MNHEY and SMNVEV (reference sequence). The V segment lost 2 bases and the J segment 6 bases; nucleotides outside the gene matches: 8. CDR3 size: 15 residues. CDR3: CASSLNPDRVSEAFF. The CDR3 DNA sequence: TGTGCCAGCAGTTTAAACCCGGACAGGGTCTCTGAAGCTTTCTTT.

This chain connects TRBV30 to TRBJ2-7; 7 bases agree with TRBD1. From germline, CDR1 is GTSNPN and CDR2 SVGIG (reference sequence). CDR3 length equals 12 residues. CDR3 coding DNA: TGTGCAATGCAGGGGGTAAAATACGAGCAGTACTTC. It specifies CAMQGVKYEQYF.

The chain links TRBV5-6 to TRBJ2-7, with D maybe TRBD1 (6 bases). Germline V gives CDR1 SGHDT, CDR2 YYEEEE. V was cut by 4 bases and J by 1 base, with 9 bases left in between. The CDR3 is 13 residues long. In DNA form, the CDR3 reads TGTGCCAGCAGCACGGGACATTCCTACGAGCAGTACTTC. Translated, it gives CASSTGHSYEQYF.

This sequence joins TRBV5-6 and TRBJ2-1; no reliable D call. The germline V and J ends were trimmed by 4 bases and 0 bases, with 8 bases remaining between them. This CDR3 spans 14 amino acids. Germline CDR1 SGHDT, CDR2 YYEEEE. The CDR3 bases are TGTGCCAGCAGCCTTTCTATCTCCTACAATGAGCAGTTCTTC. This gives the protein CASSLSISYNEQFF.

J is TRBJ2-7 and V is TRBV6-5; the D gene could be TRBD1 or TRBD2 (5 bases each). The V end was cut by 6 bases, the J end by 1 base, with 13 bases between. Germline assignment: CDR1 MNHEY and CDR2 SVGAGI. The CDR3 spans 14 residues. The CDR3 loop is CASRDGTTSYEQYF. For the CDR3, the DNA is TGTGCCAGCAGGGATGGGACCACATCCTACGAGCAGTACTTC.

This chain uses TRBV19 with TRBJ2-1, with D unresolved. The CDR3 spans 18 residues. Germline CDR1 is LNHDA and CDR2 is SQIVND (reference sequence). The V and J ends lost 0 bases and 0 bases respectively, with 15 bases between them. CDR3 sequence (DNA): TGTGCCAGTAGTATAGATCTTGAGCTAACCAGCTCCTACAATGAGCAGTTCTTC. Residues: CASSIDLELTSSYNEQFF.

J is TRBJ2-3 and V is TRBV27, with TRBD1 matching 8 bases. From germline, CDR1 is MNHEY and CDR2 SMNVEV (reference sequence). After removal of 5 bases from V and 11 bases from J, the junction contained 12 bases not matched to a gene. There are 14 residues in the CDR3. CDR3 sequence reads: CASSLRGPTEGQYF. In nucleotides, the CDR3 is TGTGCCAGCAGTCTCAGGGGGCCCACAGAGGGGCAGTATTTT.

The chain joins TRBV2 to TRBJ2-7; possible D gene TRBD2, 7 bases. Trimming took 2 bases from V and 0 from J, leaving 14 bases between them. CDR3 length equals 16 residues. Germline V CDR1 and CDR2: SNHLY, FYNNEI. CDR3 protein: CASSELGASGSYEQYF. In DNA form, the CDR3 reads TGTGCCAGCAGTGAACTGGGGGCTAGCGGCTCCTACGAGCAGTACTTC.

The chain has TRBV9 and TRBJ1-3, with 9 positions matching TRBD1. CDR3 size: 16 residues. The germline gives CDR1 SGDLS, CDR2 YYNGEE. V shed 4 bases and J 6 bases; nucleotides not matched to a gene: 11. The CDR3: CASSPPKGQGANTIYF. The CDR3 DNA sequence: TGTGCCAGCAGCCCCCCCAAGGGACAGGGAGCAAACACCATATATTTT.

The table lists this clone with a few counts. This sequence joins TRBV28 and TRBJ1-6; D not certain. This CDR3 is built from 13 residues. Trimming cost V 3 bases and J 8 bases, with 8 bases left between them. Germline V gene sequence: CDR1 MDHEN, CDR2 SYDVKM. The CDR3 spells CASSLGSHSPLHF. In DNA form, the CDR3 reads TGTGCCAGCAGTTTGGGCTCGCATTCACCCCTCCACTTT. The full variable domain, with the rest looked up from reference TRBV28 and TRBJ1-6, is DVKVTQSSRYLVKRTGEKVFLECVQDMDHENMFWYRQDPGLGLRLIYFSYDVKMKEKGDIPEGYSVSREKKERFSLILESASTNQTSMYLCASSLGSHSPLHFGNGTRLTVT.

The CDR3 is CASSARQGLAKNIQYF. The CDR3 DNA is TGTGCCAGCAGCGCCCGACAGGGGCTAGCCAAAAACATTCAGTACTTC. The chain combines TRBV7-6 with TRBJ2-4, with 8 bases that match TRBD1. This CDR3 is built from 16 residues. Germline trimming cut 5 bases from V and 0 bases from J; bases unmatched to any gene: 6. Germline V gene lookup returns CDR1 SGHVS and CDR2 FNYEAQ.

The CDR3 DNA reads TGTGCCAGCAGCCTTATAACAGGGGGACCGCAAGAGACCCAGTACTTC. It is translated as CASSLITGGPQETQYF. The chain uses TRBV27 and TRBJ2-5, with TRBD1 matching over 8 bases. CDR1 MNHEY and CDR2 SMNVEV come from the germline V gene (reference sequence). V lost 6 bases to trimming and J lost 2 bases; unmatched junction nucleotides: 11. CDR3 size: 16 residues.